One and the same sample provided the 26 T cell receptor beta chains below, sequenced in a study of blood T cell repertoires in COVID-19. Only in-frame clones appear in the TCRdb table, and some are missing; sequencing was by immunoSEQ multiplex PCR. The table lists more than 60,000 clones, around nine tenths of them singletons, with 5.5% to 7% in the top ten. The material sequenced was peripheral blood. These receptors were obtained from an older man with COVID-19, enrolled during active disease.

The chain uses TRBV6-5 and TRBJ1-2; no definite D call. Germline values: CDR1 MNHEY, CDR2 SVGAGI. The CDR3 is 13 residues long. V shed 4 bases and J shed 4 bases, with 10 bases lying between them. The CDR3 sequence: CASSSGYSYGYTF. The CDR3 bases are TGTGCCAGCAGTTCGGGGTACAGCTATGGCTACACCTTC.

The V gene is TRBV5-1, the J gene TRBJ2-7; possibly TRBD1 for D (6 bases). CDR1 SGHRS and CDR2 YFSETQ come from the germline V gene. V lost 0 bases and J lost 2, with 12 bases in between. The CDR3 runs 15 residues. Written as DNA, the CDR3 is TGCGCCAGCAGCTTGGGGACAGCCACGGCCTACGAGCAGTACTTC. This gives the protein CASSLGTATAYEQYF. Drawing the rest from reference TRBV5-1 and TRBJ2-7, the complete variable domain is KAGVTQTPRYLIKTRGQQVTLSCSPISGHRSVSWYQQTPGQGLQFLFEYFSETQRNKGNFPGRFSGRQFSNSRSEMNVSTLELGDSALYLCASSLGTATAYEQYFGPGTRLTVT.

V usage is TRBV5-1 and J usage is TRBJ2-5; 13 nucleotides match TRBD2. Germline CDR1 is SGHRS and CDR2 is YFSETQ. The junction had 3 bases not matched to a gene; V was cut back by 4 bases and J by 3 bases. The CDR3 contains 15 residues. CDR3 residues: CASSPGLAGEETQYF. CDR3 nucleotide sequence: TGCGCCAGCAGCCCAGGACTAGCGGGGGAAGAGACCCAGTACTTC.

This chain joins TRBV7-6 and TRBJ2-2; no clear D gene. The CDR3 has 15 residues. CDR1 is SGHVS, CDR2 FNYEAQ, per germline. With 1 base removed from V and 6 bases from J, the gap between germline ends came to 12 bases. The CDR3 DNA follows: TGTGCCAGCAGCTTAGAGCTAGACTCGGCCGGGGAGCTGTTTTTT. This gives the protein CASSLELDSAGELFF.

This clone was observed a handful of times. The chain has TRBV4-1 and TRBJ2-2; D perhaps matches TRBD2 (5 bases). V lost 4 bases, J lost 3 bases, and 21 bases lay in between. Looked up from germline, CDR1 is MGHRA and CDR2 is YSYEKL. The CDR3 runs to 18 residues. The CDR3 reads CASSRNPTGSADTGELFF. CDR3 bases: TGCGCCAGCAGCCGAAACCCGACCGGGTCAGCGGACACCGGGGAGCTGTTTTTT.

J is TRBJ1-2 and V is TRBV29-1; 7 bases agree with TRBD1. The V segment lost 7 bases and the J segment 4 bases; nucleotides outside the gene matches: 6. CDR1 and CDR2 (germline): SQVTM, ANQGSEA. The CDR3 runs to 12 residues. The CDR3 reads CSAGGGIYGYTF. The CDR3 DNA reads TGCAGCGCGGGAGGGGGCATCTATGGCTACACCTTC.

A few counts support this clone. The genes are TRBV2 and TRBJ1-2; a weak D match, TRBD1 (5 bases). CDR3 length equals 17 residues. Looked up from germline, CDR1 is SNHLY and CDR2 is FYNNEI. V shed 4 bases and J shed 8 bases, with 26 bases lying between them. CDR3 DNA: TGTGCCAGCAGTGGAGGCAGGGCCCGGGTTGTGGGGCGCGGCTACACCTTC. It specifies CASSGGRARVVGRGYTF.

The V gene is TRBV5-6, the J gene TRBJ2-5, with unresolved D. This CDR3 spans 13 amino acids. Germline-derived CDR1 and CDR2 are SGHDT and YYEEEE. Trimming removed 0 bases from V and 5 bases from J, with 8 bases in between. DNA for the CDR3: TGTGCCAGCAGCTTGGCAGACGGGGAGACCCAGTACTTC. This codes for CASSLADGETQYF.

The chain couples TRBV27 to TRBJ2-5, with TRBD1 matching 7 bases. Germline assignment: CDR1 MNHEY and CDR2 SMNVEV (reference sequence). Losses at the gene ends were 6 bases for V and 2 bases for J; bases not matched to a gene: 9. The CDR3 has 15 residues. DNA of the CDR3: TGTGCCAGCAGAAACAGGGGCCCAAGTCAAGAGACCCAGTACTTC. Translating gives CASRNRGPSQETQYF.

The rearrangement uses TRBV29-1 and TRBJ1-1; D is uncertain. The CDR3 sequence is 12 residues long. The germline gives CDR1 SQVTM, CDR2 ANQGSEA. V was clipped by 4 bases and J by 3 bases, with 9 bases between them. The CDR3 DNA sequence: TGCAGCGTTGGATCCGGGTACACTGAAGCTTTCTTT. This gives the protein CSVGSGYTEAFF.

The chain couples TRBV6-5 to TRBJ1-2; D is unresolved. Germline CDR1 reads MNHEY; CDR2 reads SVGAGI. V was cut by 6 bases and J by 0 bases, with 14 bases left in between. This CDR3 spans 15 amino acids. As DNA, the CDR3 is TGTGCCAGCAGCCGCTCCGGGAGCCCTAACTATGGCTACACCTTC. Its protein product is CASSRSGSPNYGYTF.

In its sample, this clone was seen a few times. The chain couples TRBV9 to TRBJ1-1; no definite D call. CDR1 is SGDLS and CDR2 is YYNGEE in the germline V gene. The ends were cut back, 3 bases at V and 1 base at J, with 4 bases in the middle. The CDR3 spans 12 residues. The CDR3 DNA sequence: TGTGCCAGCAGCGGTAGGAACACTGAAGCTTTCTTT. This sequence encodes CASSGRNTEAFF.

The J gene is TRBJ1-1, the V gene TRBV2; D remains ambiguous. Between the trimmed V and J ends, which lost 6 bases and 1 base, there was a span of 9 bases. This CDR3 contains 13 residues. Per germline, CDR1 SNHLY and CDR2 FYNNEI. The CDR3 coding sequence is TGTGCCAGCAGCCGAGACACGAACACTGAAGCTTTCTTT. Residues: CASSRDTNTEAFF.

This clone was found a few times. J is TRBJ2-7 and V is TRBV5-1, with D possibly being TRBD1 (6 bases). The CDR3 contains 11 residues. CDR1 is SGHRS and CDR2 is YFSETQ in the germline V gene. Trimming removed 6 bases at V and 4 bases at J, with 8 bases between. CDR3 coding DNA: TGCGCCAGCAAGGGGGAATACGAGCAGTACTTC. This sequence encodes CASKGEYEQYF.

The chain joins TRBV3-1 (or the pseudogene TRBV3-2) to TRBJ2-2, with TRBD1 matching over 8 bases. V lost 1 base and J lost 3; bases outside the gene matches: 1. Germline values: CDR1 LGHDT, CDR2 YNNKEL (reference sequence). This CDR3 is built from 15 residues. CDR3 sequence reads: CASSQAGQDTGELFF. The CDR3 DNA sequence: TGTGCCAGCAGCCAAGCGGGACAGGACACCGGGGAGCTGTTTTTT.

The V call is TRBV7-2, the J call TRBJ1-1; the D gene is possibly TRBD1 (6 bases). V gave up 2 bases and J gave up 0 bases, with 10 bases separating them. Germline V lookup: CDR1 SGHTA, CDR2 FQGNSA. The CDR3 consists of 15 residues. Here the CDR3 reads CASSLSRGMNTEAFF. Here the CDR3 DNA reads TGTGCCAGCAGCTTAAGTAGGGGGATGAACACTGAAGCTTTCTTT. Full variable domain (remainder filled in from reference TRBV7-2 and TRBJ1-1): GAGVSQSPSNKVTEKGKDVELRCDPISGHTALYWYRQSLGQGLEFLIYFQGNSAPDKSGLPSDRFSAERTGGSVSTLTIQRTQQEDSAVYLCASSLSRGMNTEAFFGQGTRLTVV.

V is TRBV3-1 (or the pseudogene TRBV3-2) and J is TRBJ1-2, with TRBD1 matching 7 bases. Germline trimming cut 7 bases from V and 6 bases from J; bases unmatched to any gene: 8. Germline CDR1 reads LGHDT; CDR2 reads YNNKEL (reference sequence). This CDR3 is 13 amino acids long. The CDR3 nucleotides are TGTGCCAGCACCCGACAGGGACAAAATGGCTACACCTTC. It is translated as CASTRQGQNGYTF.

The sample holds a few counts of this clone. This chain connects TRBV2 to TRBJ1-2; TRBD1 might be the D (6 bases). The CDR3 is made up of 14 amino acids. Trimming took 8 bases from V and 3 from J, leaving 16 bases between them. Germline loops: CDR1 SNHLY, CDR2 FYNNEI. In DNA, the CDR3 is TGTGCCAGCGGTAGGAAGACAGGCCACTATGGCTACACCTTC. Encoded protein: CASGRKTGHYGYTF.

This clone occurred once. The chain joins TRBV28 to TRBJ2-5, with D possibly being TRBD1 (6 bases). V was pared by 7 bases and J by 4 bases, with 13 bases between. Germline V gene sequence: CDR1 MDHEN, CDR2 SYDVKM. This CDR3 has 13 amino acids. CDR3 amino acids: CASTTPGAETQYF. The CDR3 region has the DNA TGTGCCAGCACCACACCAGGGGCAGAGACCCAGTACTTC.

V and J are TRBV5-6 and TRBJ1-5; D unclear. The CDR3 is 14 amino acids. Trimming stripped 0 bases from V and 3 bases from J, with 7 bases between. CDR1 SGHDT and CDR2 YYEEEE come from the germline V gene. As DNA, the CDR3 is TGTGCCAGCAGCTTGGGGCACTACAATCAGCCCCAGCATTTT. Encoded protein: CASSLGHYNQPQHF.

Here the CDR3 DNA reads TGTGCTAGTGGTTTGGACCCACCCTCCGGGGTATACGAGCAGTACTTC. This translates into CASGLDPPSGVYEQYF. V and J are TRBV12-5 and TRBJ2-7; a weak D match, TRBD2 (5 bases). CDR3 size: 16 residues. From germline, CDR1 is LGHNT and CDR2 FRNRAP. V lost 1 base and J lost 4, with 17 bases in between.

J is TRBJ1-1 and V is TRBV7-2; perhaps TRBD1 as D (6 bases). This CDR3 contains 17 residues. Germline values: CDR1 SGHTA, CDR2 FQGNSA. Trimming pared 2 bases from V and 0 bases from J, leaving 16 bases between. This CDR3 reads CASSLTTGVGLNTEAFF. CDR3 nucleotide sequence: TGTGCCAGCAGCTTAACGACAGGTGTAGGCCTGAACACTGAAGCTTTCTTT.

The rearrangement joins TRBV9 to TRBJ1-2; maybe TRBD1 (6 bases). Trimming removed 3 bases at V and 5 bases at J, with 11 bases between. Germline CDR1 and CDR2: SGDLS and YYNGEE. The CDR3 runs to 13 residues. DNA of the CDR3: TGTGCCAGCAGCGGTGGTCAGGGGTATGGCTACACCTTC. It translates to CASSGGQGYGYTF. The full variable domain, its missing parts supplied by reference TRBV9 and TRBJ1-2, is DSGVTQTPKHLITATGQRVTLRCSPRSGDLSVYWYQQSLDQGLQFLIQYYNGEERAKGNILERFSAQQFPDLHSELNLSSLELGDSALYFCASSGGQGYGYTFGSGTRLTVV.

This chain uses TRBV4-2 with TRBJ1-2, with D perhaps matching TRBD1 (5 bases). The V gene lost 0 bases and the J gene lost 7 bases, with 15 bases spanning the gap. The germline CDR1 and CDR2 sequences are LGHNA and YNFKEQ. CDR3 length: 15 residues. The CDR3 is CASSQEGRGRGGYTF. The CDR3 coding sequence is TGTGCCAGCAGCCAAGAGGGGCGAGGGAGGGGTGGCTACACCTTC.

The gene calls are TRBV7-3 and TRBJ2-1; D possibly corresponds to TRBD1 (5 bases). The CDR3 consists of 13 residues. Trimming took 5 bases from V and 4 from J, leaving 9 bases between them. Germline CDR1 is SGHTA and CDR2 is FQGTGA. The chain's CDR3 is CASSTDTYNEQFF. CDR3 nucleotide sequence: TGTGCCAGCAGCACGGACACGTACAATGAGCAGTTCTTC. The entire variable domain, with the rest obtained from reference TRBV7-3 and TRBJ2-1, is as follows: GAGVSQTPSNKVTEKGKYVELRCDPISGHTALYWYRQSLGQGPEFLIYFQGTGAADDSGLPNDRFFAVRPEGSVSTLKIQRTERGDSAVYLCASSTDTYNEQFFGPGTRLTVL.

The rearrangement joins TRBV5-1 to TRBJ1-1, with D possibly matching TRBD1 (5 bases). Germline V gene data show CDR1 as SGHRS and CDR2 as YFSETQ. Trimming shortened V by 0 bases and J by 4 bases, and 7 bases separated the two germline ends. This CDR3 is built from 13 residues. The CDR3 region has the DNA TGCGCCAGCAGCTTGGCTGACAGCACTGAAGCTTTCTTT. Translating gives CASSLADSTEAFF.